This T cell receptor beta chain was documented in a study of T cell repertoires in cytomegalovirus infection. Study-wide context: TCR beta signatures that were public indicated CMV infection and matching HLA type.

V lost 6 bases, J lost 3 bases, and 7 bases stayed unmatched. The CDR3 spans 15 residues. Germline CDR1 reads MNHEY; CDR2 reads SVGEGT. Study observations and caveats: Of the TCR beta families, the public ones yielded a cumulative frequency that identified carriers of CMV plus the relevant HLA. CMV-specific HLA-C-restricted TCR beta clonotypes dominated the ex vivo response.

In this sample, this clonotype turned up many times. Its specificity is not known. TCRdb processed the reads anew with MiXCR; each CDR3 protein has one entry. The sample has under 250,000 distinct CDR3 sequences; around 6.6% are singletons. This chain links TRBV6-2 or TRBV6-3 with TRBJ2-5; TRBD2 agrees at 10 bases. This clonotype was obtained from a human donor in good health (CMV status not recorded). Some clones in this sample may be carry-over from other donors' samples. The specimen sequenced was PBMCs. CDR3 sequence reads: CASRPNLAGEETQYF. DNA of the CDR3: TGTGCCAGCAGGCCAAACCTAGCGGGAGAAGAGACCCAGTACTTC.